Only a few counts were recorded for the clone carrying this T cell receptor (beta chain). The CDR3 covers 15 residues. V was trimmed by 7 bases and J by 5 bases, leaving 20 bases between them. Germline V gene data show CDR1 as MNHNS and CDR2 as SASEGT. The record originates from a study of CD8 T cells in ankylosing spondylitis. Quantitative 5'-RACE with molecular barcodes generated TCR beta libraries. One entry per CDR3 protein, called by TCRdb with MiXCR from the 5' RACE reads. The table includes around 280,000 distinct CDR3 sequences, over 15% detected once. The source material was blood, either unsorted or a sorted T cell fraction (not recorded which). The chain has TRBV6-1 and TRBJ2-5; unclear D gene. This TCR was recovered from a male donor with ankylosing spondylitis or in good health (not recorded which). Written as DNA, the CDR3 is TGTGCCAGCATTCAGGCCCAGTCTCGATTGGAGACCCAGTACTTC. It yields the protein CASIQAQSRLETQYF.